These 8 T cell receptor beta chains were sequenced from one sample in a study of cytomegalovirus exposure and HLA in healthy donors. Assay used: immunoSEQ multiplex PCR; TCRdb lists only in-frame clones, some missing. The sample shows 110,000 to 150,000 clones, about 86% of them seen only once. Material for sequencing was PBMCs. All receptors derive from a woman between 18 and 30 years old in good health and CMV-seropositive.

This clone was detected once. This chain uses TRBV6-5 with TRBJ2-5; 7 bases align to TRBD1. The J segment lost 4 bases and the V segment lost 4 bases, leaving 6 bases of the junction unmatched. Germline V CDR1 and CDR2: MNHEY, SVGAGI. The CDR3 has 14 amino acids. This CDR3 is CASSLTGFAETQYF. CDR3 bases: TGTGCCAGCAGTTTGACAGGGTTTGCAGAGACCCAGTACTTC.

This clone was detected a few times. The chain recombines TRBV7-9 with TRBJ1-1; TRBD1 is a possible D gene (6 bases). The CDR3 is 13 residues long. The V end was cut by 5 bases, the J end by 4 bases, with 11 bases between. The germline V gene encodes CDR1 SEHNR and CDR2 FQNEAQ (reference sequence). The CDR3 loop reads CASSKQGVTEAFF. In DNA, the CDR3 is TGTGCCAGCAGCAAACAGGGAGTCACTGAAGCTTTCTTT.

CDR3 nucleotides: TGTGCCAGCAAGGCGGGGATAATAGATACGCAGTATTTT. Its protein product is CASKAGIIDTQYF. The chain uses TRBV28 and TRBJ2-3; possibly TRBD2 for D (6 bases). The CDR3 runs to 13 residues. The V gene's germline CDR1 is MDHEN and CDR2 SYDVKM. V lost 7 bases and J 5 bases, leaving 13 bases between the germline ends.

The V gene is TRBV11-2, the J gene TRBJ2-7, with 9 positions matching TRBD2. Unmatched junction bases numbered 1, after V lost 4 bases and J lost 0 bases. The CDR3 covers 14 residues. In germline, CDR1 is SGHAT, CDR2 FQNNGV. CDR3 bases: TGTGCCAGCAGCTCGGGACTAGCCTCCTACGAGCAGTACTTC. Translated, it gives CASSSGLASYEQYF.

The CDR3, as DNA: TGTGCCAGCAGCCCCCAAGGGGCGCCGACAGCCGCGGGGCTCTACAATGAGCAGTTCTTC. Protein: CASSPQGAPTAAGLYNEQFF. J is TRBJ2-1 and V is TRBV7-3, with D maybe TRBD2 (6 bases). The CDR3 has 20 amino acids. The germline CDR1 and CDR2 sequences are SGHTA and FQGTGA. V gave up 5 bases and J gave up 3 bases, with 29 bases separating them.

The chain carries TRBV7-9 and TRBJ1-6; 9 bases are a match to TRBD1. CDR1 is SEHNR and CDR2 is FQNEAQ in the germline V gene (reference sequence). CDR3 length equals 15 residues. After removal of 5 bases from V and 8 bases from J, the junction contained 7 bases not matched to a gene. In nucleotides, the CDR3 is TGTGCCAGCAGCCGGGACAGGGCAGGGGATTCACCCCTCCACTTT. Amino acids: CASSRDRAGDSPLHF.

The J gene is TRBJ1-3, the V gene TRBV9, with D possibly TRBD1 on 5 matching bases. Trimming left V 0 bases short and J 0 bases short, with 13 bases between. Looked up from germline, CDR1 is SGDLS and CDR2 is YYNGEE. This CDR3 comprises 17 residues. This CDR3 is CASSVEAGRRSGNTIYF. DNA for the CDR3: TGTGCCAGCAGCGTAGAGGCAGGGAGGCGCTCTGGAAACACCATATATTTT.

As for this clone: A far larger clone is one base from this, pointing to a likely read error. The rearrangement uses TRBV5-4 and TRBJ2-7, with a weak D call TRBD1 (6 bases). V was shortened by 0 bases and J by 3 bases, with 7 bases between the two germline ends. From germline, CDR1 is SGHNT and CDR2 YYREEE (reference sequence). The length of the CDR3 is 13 residues. CDR3 nucleotides: TGTGCCAGCAGCTTGGAGGACAGCTACGAGCAGTACTTC. It translates to CASSLEDSYEQYF.